These T cell receptor beta chains were read from a single sample in a study of T-cell memory formation after mild COVID-19. TCRdb independently ran MiXCR on the 5' RACE reads; one entry per CDR3 protein. The data hold 350,000 to 500,000 distinct CDR3 sequences, with less than 25% observed a single time. Input material: PBMCs or a T cell subset sorted from them (not recorded which). Every receptor here comes from an adult woman who had mild COVID-19 (a few samples of this study predate the infection). Cell type and time point are not known. The CDR3 runs from the conserved cysteine through the conserved F or W. A D gene is named only where the DNA matches it firmly. Only part of the rows carry a size: once, few, many, or a class if the clone is expanded.

v_gene	j_gene	d_gene	len	abundance	CDR3aa	CDR3nt
TRBV19	TRBJ2-5	NA	13	once	CASKPANQETQYF	TGTGCCAGTAAGCCGGCTAACCAAGAGACCCAGTACTTC
TRBV5-1	TRBJ2-1	TRBD1	17	few	CASSLSVTGGRYNEQFF	TGCGCCAGCAGCTTATCTGTTACAGGGGGAAGGTACAATGAGCAGTTCTTC
TRBV24-1	TRBJ1-1	NA	14	few	CATSEAGSPTEAFF	TGTGCCACCAGTGAAGCAGGTTCACCCACTGAAGCTTTCTTT
TRBV9	TRBJ2-6	NA	18	few	CASSVGRKPSSGANVLTF	TGTGCCAGCAGCGTAGGACGAAAGCCGAGCTCTGGGGCCAACGTCCTGACTTTC
TRBV6-5	TRBJ1-1	NA	13	once	CASSTAKVTEAFF	TGTGCCAGCAGTACCGCCAAGGTCACTGAAGCTTTCTTT
TRBV9	TRBJ2-1	TRBD2	18	NA	CASSVGLAGSLVYNEQFF	TGTGCCAGCAGCGTGGGTCTAGCGGGGTCCTTAGTATACAATGAGCAGTTCTTC
TRBV12-3/TRBV12-4	TRBJ2-3	NA	20	many	CASRPQTYPFFSLDTDTQYF	TGTGCCAGCAGACCTCAAACCTATCCGTTCTTTAGTCTGGACACAGATACGCAGTATTTT
TRBV12-3/TRBV12-4	TRBJ2-2	NA	14	NA	CASSLPGWTGELFF	TGTGCCAGCAGTTTGCCAGGATGGACCGGGGAGCTGTTTTTT
TRBV9	TRBJ2-5	TRBD1	14	NA	CASSATDRKETQYF	TGTGCCAGCAGCGCTACGGACAGGAAAGAGACCCAGTACTTC
TRBV4-2	TRBJ2-1	TRBD2	16	few	CASSQDPASGRTEQFF	TGTGCCAGCAGCCAAGATCCGGCTAGCGGGAGGACTGAGCAGTTCTTC
TRBV6-1	TRBJ1-2	NA	17	NA	CASSPQRLGIANYGYTF	TGTGCCAGCAGTCCCCAGCGGTTGGGTATAGCTAACTATGGCTACACCTTC
TRBV5-1	TRBJ2-7	TRBD2	16	NA	CASSLELTSGSYEQYF	TGCGCCAGCAGCTTGGAATTGACTAGCGGTTCCTACGAGCAGTACTTC
TRBV7-9	TRBJ2-1	NA	14	few	CASSWVFSVNEQFF	TGTGCCAGCAGCTGGGTATTCAGTGTCAATGAGCAGTTCTTC
TRBV4-3	TRBJ2-1	TRBD2	17	NA	CASSQDSTSGGYNEQFF	TGCGCCAGCAGCCAAGATTCTACTAGCGGAGGTTACAATGAGCAGTTCTTC
TRBV7-2	TRBJ1-2	NA	13	NA	CASSLFGEGGYTF	TGTGCCAGCAGCTTATTCGGGGAGGGTGGCTACACCTTC
TRBV7-6	TRBJ2-3	NA	16	NA	CASSSWGGIRTDTQYF	TGTGCCAGCAGCTCCTGGGGCGGGATACGGACAGATACGCAGTATTTT
TRBV7-9	TRBJ1-4	NA	16	many	CASSPFSSDLNEKLFF	TGTGCCAGCAGCCCATTTAGTTCCGACCTTAATGAAAAACTGTTTTTT
TRBV12-3/TRBV12-4	TRBJ2-7	NA	14	few	CASSFYRGGYEQYF	TGTGCCAGCAGTTTCTACAGAGGGGGCTACGAGCAGTACTTC
TRBV5-1	TRBJ2-5	TRBD1	15	NA	CASSLARTGRETQYF	TGCGCCAGCAGCTTGGCCCGGACAGGTAGAGAGACCCAGTACTTC
TRBV27	TRBJ2-7	TRBD2	15	NA	CASSPRTSGRREQYF	TGTGCCAGCAGTCCTCGGACTAGCGGGAGAAGGGAGCAGTACTTC
TRBV6-4	TRBJ2-2	NA	17	NA	CASSEEGASLHTGELFF	TGTGCCAGCAGTGAGGAGGGGGCCTCACTTCACACCGGGGAGCTGTTTTTT
TRBV7-2	TRBJ2-3	NA	14	NA	CASSLNYGGDTQYF	TGTGCCAGCAGCTTAAACTACGGGGGAGATACGCAGTATTTT
TRBV18	TRBJ1-3	NA	17	few	CASSPTVPDRSGNTIYF	TGTGCCAGCTCACCAACGGTTCCCGATAGGTCTGGAAACACCATATATTTT
TRBV6-5	TRBJ1-4	NA	15	NA	CASSSRGATNEKLFF	TGTGCCAGCAGCTCGAGGGGGGCAACTAATGAAAAACTGTTTTTT
TRBV7-2	TRBJ2-7	TRBD2	17	few	CASSLGHSGMRSYEQYF	TGTGCCAGCAGCTTAGGTCACAGCGGGATGAGGTCCTACGAGCAGTACTTC
TRBV29-1	TRBJ1-2	NA	14	few	CSVFTGSRNYGYTF	TGCAGCGTTTTCACAGGGTCGCGGAACTATGGCTACACCTTC
TRBV7-9	TRBJ1-5	NA	15	few	CASSLGTAFNQPQHF	TGTGCCAGCAGCTTAGGGACTGCATTTAATCAGCCCCAGCATTTT
TRBV10-3	TRBJ2-2	NA	13	NA	CAIGPPNTGELFF	TGTGCCATCGGTCCACCGAACACCGGGGAGCTGTTTTTT
TRBV4-3	TRBJ2-3	NA	16	NA	CASSQFSQKITDTQYF	TGCGCCAGCAGCCAGTTCAGCCAGAAAATCACAGATACGCAGTATTTT
TRBV27	TRBJ1-2	NA	14	NA	CASSLLSEGHGYTF	TGTGCCAGCAGTTTGCTAAGTGAGGGGCATGGCTACACCTTC
TRBV11-2	TRBJ1-1	NA	16	few	CASSLGPGRINTEAFF	TGTGCCAGCAGCTTAGGCCCGGGACGGATTAACACTGAAGCTTTCTTT
TRBV6-1	TRBJ1-2	NA	14	NA	CASSEGGFIYGYTF	TGTGCCAGCAGCGAGGGGGGTTTTATCTATGGCTACACCTTC
TRBV29-1	TRBJ1-1	NA	12	NA	CSVEGQWIGAFF	TGCAGCGTTGAAGGCCAATGGATCGGGGCTTTCTTT
TRBV6-2/TRBV6-3	TRBJ2-5	NA	15	few	CASSSGDHLLETQYF	TGTGCCAGCAGTTCGGGGGACCACCTCTTGGAGACCCAGTACTTC
TRBV7-9	TRBJ2-5	NA	13	NA	CASSLAGAETQYF	TGTGCCAGCAGCTTAGCAGGGGCAGAGACCCAGTACTTC
TRBV5-1	TRBJ2-3	NA	13	NA	CASSIGTSVTQYF	TGCGCCAGCAGCATAGGGACATCCGTAACGCAGTATTTT
TRBV12-3/TRBV12-4	TRBJ1-3	TRBD1	17	few	CASSLRTGPASGNTIYF	TGTGCCAGCAGTTTACGGACAGGCCCGGCCTCTGGAAACACCATATATTTT
TRBV6-6	TRBJ2-7	NA	11	few	CASFGGLQQYF	TGTGCCAGCTTCGGAGGGCTCCAGCAGTACTTC
TRBV7-2	TRBJ2-2	TRBD2	16	many	CASKGTSGENTGELFF	TGTGCCAGCAAAGGGACTAGCGGGGAAAACACCGGGGAGCTGTTTTTT
TRBV28	TRBJ1-5	NA	15	many	CASQFGLAGQRPQHF	TGTGCCAGCCAGTTTGGGTTGGCAGGTCAGAGGCCCCAGCATTTT
TRBV11-3	TRBJ2-3	NA	16	few	CASSSRQQLSTDTQYF	TGTGCCAGCAGTTCCAGACAGCAACTTAGCACAGATACGCAGTATTTT
TRBV27	TRBJ2-5	NA	16	NA	CASSPSLGQGEETQYF	TGTGCCAGCAGCCCGTCGCTGGGGCAGGGTGAAGAGACCCAGTACTTC
TRBV29-1	TRBJ2-6	TRBD1	15	NA	CSVGTGISGANVLTF	TGCAGCGTTGGGACAGGGATCTCTGGGGCCAACGTCCTGACTTTC
TRBV29-1	TRBJ2-5	TRBD2	15	NA	CSVEVTGLVDETQYF	TGCAGCGTTGAAGTAACGGGACTAGTTGACGAGACCCAGTACTTC
TRBV6-2/TRBV6-3	TRBJ2-2	NA	16	NA	CASRSGQRGNTGELFF	TGTGCCAGCAGGTCCGGACAGAGGGGGAACACCGGGGAGCTGTTTTTC
TRBV6-5	TRBJ1-1	NA	14	NA	CASSSLGALTEAFF	TGTGCCAGCAGTTCCCTAGGGGCTCTTACTGAAGCTTTCTTT
TRBV6-2/TRBV6-3	TRBJ2-7	NA	13	NA	CASSFLGLYEQYF	TGTGCCAGCAGTTTCCTAGGATTATACGAGCAGTACTTC
TRBV12-3/TRBV12-4	TRBJ2-3	NA	14	NA	CASSFGWFTDTQYF	TGTGCCAGCAGTTTCGGGTGGTTCACAGATACGCAGTATTTT
TRBV5-1	TRBJ2-7	NA	14	NA	CASTPGTVSYEQYF	TGCGCCAGCACCCCTGGGACGGTCTCCTACGAGCAGTACTTC
TRBV6-2/TRBV6-3	TRBJ2-7	NA	17	NA	CASSPGYGVENIYEQYF	TGTGCCAGCAGCCCAGGCTACGGAGTCGAAAACATCTACGAGCAGTACTTC
TRBV5-6	TRBJ2-7	NA	14	NA	CASSFVGPSYEQYF	TGTGCCAGCAGCTTCGTGGGACCTTCCTACGAGCAGTACTTC
TRBV19	TRBJ1-2	NA	16	NA	CASSGPIGAINYGYTF	TGTGCCAGTAGTGGTCCCATAGGGGCCATTAACTATGGCTACACCTTC
TRBV12-3/TRBV12-4	TRBJ2-1	NA	15	many	CASSFGGGSYNEQFF	TGTGCCAGCAGTTTCGGAGGGGGCTCCTACAATGAGCAGTTCTTC
TRBV12-3/TRBV12-4	TRBJ2-5	NA	15	few	CASRNRETNQETQYF	TGTGCCAGCAGGAACAGAGAAACAAACCAAGAGACCCAGTACTTC
TRBV12-3/TRBV12-4	TRBJ1-5	NA	15	NA	CASSFSGVSNQPQHF	TGTGCCAGCAGTTTTTCGGGGGTGAGCAATCAGCCCCAGCATTTT